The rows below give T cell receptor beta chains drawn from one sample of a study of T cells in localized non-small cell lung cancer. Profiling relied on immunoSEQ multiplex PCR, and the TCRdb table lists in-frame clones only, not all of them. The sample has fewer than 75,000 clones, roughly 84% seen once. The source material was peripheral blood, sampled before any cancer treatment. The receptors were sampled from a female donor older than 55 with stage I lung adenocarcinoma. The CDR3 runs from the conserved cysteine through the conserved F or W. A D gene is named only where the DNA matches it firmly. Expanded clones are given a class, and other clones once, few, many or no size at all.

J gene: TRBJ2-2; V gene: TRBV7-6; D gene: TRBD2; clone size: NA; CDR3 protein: CASSLETLAGVTGELFF; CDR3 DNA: TGTGCCAGCAGCTTAGAAACTCTAGCGGGGGTAACCGGGGAGCTGTTTTTT
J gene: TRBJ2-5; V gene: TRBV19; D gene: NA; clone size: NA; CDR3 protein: CASSPGQRFGETQYF; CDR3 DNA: TGTGCCAGTAGTCCCGGCCAGCGGTTCGGGGAGACCCAGTACTTC
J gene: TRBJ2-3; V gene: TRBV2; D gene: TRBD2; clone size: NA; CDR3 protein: CASSDPAGSTDTQYF; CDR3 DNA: TGTGCCAGCAGTGACCCAGCGGGAAGCACAGATACGCAGTATTTT
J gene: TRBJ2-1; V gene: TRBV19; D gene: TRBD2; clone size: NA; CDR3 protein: CASSLPGTSGFQEFF; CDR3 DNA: TGTGCCAGTAGCCTTCCCGGGACTAGCGGATTTCAAGAGTTCTTC
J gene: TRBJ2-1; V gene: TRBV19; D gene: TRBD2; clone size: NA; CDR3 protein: CASSRIGTSGNNEQFF; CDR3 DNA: TGTGCCAGTAGTAGAATCGGGACTAGCGGCAACAATGAGCAGTTCTTC
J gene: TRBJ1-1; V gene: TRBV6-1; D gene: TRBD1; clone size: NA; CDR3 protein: CASSERWGGRGLSEAFF; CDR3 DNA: TGTGCCAGCAGTGAAAGGTGGGGCGGAAGGGGGCTATCTGAAGCTTTCTTT
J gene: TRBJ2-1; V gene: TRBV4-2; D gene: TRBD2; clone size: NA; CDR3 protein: CASSQASGGANEQFF; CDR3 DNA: TGTGCCAGCAGCCAAGCTAGCGGGGGGGCCAATGAGCAGTTCTTC
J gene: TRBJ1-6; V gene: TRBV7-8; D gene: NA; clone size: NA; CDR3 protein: CASSLWESDSPLHF; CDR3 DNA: TGTGCCAGCAGCTTATGGGAATCCGATTCACCCCTCCACTTT
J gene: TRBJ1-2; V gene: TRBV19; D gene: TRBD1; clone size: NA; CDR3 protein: CASKAQPRGQGAIDNYGYTF; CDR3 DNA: TGTGCCAGTAAGGCGCAACCCCGAGGACAGGGGGCTATCGATAACTATGGCTACACCTTC
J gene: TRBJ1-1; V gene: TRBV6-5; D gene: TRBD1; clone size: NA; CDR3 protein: CASSRQGVGTEAFF; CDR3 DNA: TGTGCCAGCAGTCGACAGGGGGTTGGCACTGAAGCTTTCTTT
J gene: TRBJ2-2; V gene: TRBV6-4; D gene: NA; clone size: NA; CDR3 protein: CASNLTRKGNTGELFF; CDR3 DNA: TGTGCCAGCAATCTTACTAGAAAAGGGAACACCGGGGAGCTGTTTTTT
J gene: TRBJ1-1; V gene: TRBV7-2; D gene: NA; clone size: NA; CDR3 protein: CASSLWGPNTEAFF; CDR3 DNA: TGTGCCAGCAGCTTATGGGGGCCGAACACTGAAGCTTTCTTT
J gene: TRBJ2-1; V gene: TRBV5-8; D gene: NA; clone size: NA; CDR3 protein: CASSLDGIYNEQFF; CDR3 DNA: TGTGCCAGCAGCTTGGACGGCATTTACAATGAGCAGTTCTTC
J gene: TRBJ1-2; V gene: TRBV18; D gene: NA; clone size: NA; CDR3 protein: CASSQGLRQSYVNYGYTF; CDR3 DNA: TGTGCCAGCTCGCAAGGTTTACGACAGAGTTACGTTAACTATGGCTACACCTTC
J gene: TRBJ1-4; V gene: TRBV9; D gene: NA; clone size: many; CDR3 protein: CASSPYGQVNEKLFF; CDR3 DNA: TGTGCCAGCAGCCCTTATGGGCAAGTTAATGAAAAACTGTTTTTT
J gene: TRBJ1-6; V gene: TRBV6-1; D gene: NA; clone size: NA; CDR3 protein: CASSEFRTDNSPLHF; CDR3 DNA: TGTGCCAGCAGTGAATTTAGAACGGATAATTCACCCCTCCACTTT
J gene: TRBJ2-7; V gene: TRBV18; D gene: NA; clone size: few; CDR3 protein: CASSTSGDEQYF; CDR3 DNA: TGTGCCAGCTCCACCTCGGGCGACGAGCAGTACTTC
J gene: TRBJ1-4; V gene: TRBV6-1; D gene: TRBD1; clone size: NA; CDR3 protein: CASSDTGVPSQKLFF; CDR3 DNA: TGTGCCAGCAGTGATACAGGGGTTCCGTCGCAAAAACTGTTTTTT
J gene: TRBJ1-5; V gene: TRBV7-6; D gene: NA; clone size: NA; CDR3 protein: CASSLDGSNQPQHF; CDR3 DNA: TGTGCCAGCAGCTTAGATGGTTCTAATCAGCCCCAGCATTTT
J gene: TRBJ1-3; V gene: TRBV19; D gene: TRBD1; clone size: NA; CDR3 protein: CASTRKGADSSGNTIYF; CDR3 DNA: TGTGCCAGTACCAGAAAGGGGGCAGATTCCTCTGGAAACACCATATATTTT
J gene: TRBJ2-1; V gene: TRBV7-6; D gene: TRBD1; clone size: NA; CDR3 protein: CASSFLDRVGNEQFF; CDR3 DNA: TGTGCCAGCAGCTTCCTGGACAGGGTCGGCAATGAGCAGTTCTTC
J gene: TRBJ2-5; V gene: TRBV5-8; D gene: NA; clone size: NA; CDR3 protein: CASSLVQETQYF; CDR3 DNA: TGTGCCAGCAGCCTCGTACAAGAGACCCAGTACTTC
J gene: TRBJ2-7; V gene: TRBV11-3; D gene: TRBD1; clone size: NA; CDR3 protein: CASSNRDRTSSYEQYF; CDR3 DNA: TGTGCCAGCAGCAACCGGGACAGGACGAGCTCCTACGAGCAGTACTTC
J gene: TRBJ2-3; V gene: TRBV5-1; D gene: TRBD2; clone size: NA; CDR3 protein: CASSLPGLAGTDTQYF; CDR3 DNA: TGCGCCAGCAGCTTGCCGGGACTAGCGGGCACAGATACGCAGTATTTT
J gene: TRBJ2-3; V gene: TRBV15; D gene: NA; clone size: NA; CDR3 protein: CATSRAVPSEPHEFSTDTQYF; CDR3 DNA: TGTGCCACCAGCAGAGCCGTCCCGAGCGAACCACACGAATTTAGCACAGATACGCAGTATTTT
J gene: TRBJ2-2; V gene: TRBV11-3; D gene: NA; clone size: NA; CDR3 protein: CASSFNTGELFF; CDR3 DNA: TGTGCCAGCAGCTTTAACACCGGGGAGCTGTTTTTT
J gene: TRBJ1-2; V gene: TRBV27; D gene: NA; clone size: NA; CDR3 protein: CASSLSNSGGYTF; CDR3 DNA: TGTGCCAGCAGTTTATCTAATTCAGGGGGCTACACCTTC
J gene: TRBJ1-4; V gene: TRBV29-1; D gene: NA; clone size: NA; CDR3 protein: CSVVGRDNEKLFF; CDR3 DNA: TGCAGCGTTGTAGGCAGAGATAATGAAAAACTGTTTTTT
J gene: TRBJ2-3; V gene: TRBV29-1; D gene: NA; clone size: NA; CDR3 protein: CSVEVGEDTQYF; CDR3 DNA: TGCAGCGTTGAAGTTGGGGAGGATACGCAGTATTTT
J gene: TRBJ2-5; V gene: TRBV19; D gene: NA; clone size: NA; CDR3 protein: CASSIGGETQYF; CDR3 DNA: TGTGCCAGTAGTATAGGAGGCGAGACCCAGTACTTC
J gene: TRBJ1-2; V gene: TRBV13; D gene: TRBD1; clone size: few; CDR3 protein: CASSLTGTGNYGYTF; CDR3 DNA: TGTGCCAGCAGTCTGACCGGGACAGGGAACTATGGCTACACCTTC
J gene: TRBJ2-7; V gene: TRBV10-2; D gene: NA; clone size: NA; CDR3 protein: CASRDPSRRYYEQYF; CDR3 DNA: TGCGCCAGCAGAGACCCAAGCCGGAGGTACTACGAGCAGTACTTC
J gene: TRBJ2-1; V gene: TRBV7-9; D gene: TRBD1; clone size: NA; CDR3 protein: CVSGWTGQGINEQFF; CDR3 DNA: TGTGTTTCGGGGTGGACGGGACAGGGTATCAATGAGCAGTTCTTC
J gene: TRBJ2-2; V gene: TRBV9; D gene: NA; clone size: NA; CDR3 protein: CASSVHGDPGAGELFF; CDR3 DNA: TGTGCCAGCAGCGTGCATGGGGACCCGGGGGCCGGGGAGCTGTTTTTT
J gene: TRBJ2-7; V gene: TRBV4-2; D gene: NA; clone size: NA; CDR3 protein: CASSQDFGGLSYEQYF; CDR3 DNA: TGTGCCAGCAGCCAAGATTTTGGGGGACTCTCCTACGAGCAGTACTTC
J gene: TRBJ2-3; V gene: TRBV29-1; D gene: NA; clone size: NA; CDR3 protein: CSVEERGGSTDTQYF; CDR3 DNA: TGCAGCGTTGAAGAGCGGGGTGGTAGCACAGATACGCAGTATTTT
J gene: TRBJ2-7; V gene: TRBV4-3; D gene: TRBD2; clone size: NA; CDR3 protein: CASSQRLSGRFDTTYEQYF; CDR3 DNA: TGCGCCAGCAGCCAAAGGCTGAGCGGGAGGTTCGACACAACCTACGAGCAGTACTTC
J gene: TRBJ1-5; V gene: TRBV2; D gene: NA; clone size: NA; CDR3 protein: CASSDGTRQPQHF; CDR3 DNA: TGTGCCAGCAGTGATGGGACACGACAGCCCCAGCATTTT
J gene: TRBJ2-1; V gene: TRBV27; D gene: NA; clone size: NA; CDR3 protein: CASSTQGTWGVNEQFF; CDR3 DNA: TGTGCCAGCAGTACCCAAGGGACCTGGGGGGTTAATGAGCAGTTCTTC
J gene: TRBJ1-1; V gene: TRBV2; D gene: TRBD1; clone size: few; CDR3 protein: CASLEQGDSFF; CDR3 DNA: TGTGCCAGCCTGGAGCAGGGGGATTCTTTCTTT
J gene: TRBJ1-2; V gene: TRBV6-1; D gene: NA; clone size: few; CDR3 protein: CASRIYSVGYTF; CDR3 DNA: TGTGCCAGCAGGATATACAGTGTAGGCTACACCTTC
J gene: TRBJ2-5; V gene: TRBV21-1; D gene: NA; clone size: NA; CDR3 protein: CASSLSRAVAGALTQYF; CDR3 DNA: TGTGCCAGCAGCTTAAGCCGGGCGGTAGCGGGAGCCCTAACCCAGTACTTC
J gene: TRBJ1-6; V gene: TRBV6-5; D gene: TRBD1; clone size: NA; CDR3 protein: CASSYSEAGGSPLHF; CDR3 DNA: TGTGCCAGCAGTTACTCTGAGGCAGGGGGATCACCCCTCCACTTT
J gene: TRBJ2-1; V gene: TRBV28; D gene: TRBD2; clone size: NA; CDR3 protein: CASSLGLARNSYNEQFF; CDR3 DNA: TGTGCCAGCAGTTTGGGACTAGCGAGAAACTCCTACAATGAGCAGTTCTTC
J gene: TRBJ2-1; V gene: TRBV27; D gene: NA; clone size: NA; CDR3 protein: CASSLWGPPAGNEQFF; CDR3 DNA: TGTGCCAGCAGTTTATGGGGTCCCCCCGCGGGAAATGAGCAGTTCTTC
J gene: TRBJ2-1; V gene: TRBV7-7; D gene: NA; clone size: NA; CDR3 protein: CASSLAPVSNEQFF; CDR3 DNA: TGTGCTAGCAGCTTAGCCCCCGTGAGCAATGAGCAGTTCTTC
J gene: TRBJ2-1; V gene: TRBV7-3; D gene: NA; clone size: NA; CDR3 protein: CASSPSAYNEQFF; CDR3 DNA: TGTGCCAGCAGCCCGTCAGCCTACAATGAGCAGTTCTTC
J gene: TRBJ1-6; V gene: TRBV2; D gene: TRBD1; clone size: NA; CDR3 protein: CASSGSTGGNSPLHF; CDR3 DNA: TGTGCCAGCAGTGGATCTACAGGGGGAAATTCACCCCTCCACTTT
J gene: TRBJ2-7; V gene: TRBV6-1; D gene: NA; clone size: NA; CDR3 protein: CASSETGRYEQYF; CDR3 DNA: TGTGCCAGCAGTGAAACCGGCCGATACGAGCAGTACTTC
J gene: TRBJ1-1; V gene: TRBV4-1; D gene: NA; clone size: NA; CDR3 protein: CASSRDRDLEAFF; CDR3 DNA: TGCGCCAGCAGCCGGGACCGGGACCTTGAAGCTTTCTTT
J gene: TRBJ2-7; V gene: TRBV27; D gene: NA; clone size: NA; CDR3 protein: CASSFQGTYEQYF; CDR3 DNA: TGTGCCAGCAGTTTCCAGGGAACCTACGAGCAGTACTTC
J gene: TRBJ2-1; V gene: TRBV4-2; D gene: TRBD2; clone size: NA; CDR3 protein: CASSQDRASGASEQFF; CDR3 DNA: TGTGCCAGCAGCCAAGATCGGGCTAGCGGGGCTTCTGAGCAGTTCTTC
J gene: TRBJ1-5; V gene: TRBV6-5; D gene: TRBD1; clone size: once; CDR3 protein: CASSTTWTGDQPQHF; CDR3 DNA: TGTGCCAGCAGTACCACTTGGACAGGGGATCAGCCCCAGCATTTT